A single sample is the source of the 5 T cell receptor beta chains below, sequenced in a study of T cell responses to AZD1222 COVID-19 vaccine. Sequencing was performed with immunoSEQ multiplex PCR; in TCRdb, only in-frame clones are kept and a portion is missing. Of approximately 140,000 clones listed, more than 75% are singletons. This sample comprised peripheral blood, obtained on day 0 of AZD1222 vaccination. These receptors originate from an adult in good health.

The gene calls are TRBV6-2 or TRBV6-3 and TRBJ1-3; D is undetermined. CDR1 and CDR2 from the germline V gene are MNHEY and SVGEGT. The CDR3 runs to 19 residues. V lost 4 bases, J lost 0 bases, and 22 bases lay in between. CDR3 nucleotides: TGTGCCAGCAGTTCAACGACCACAAGACGGGCGATCTCTGGAAACACCATATATTTT. This translates into CASSSTTTRRAISGNTIYF.

The chain links TRBV2 to TRBJ1-4; D perhaps matches TRBD1 (5 bases). The V gene's germline CDR1 is SNHLY and CDR2 FYNNEI. V gave up 8 bases and J gave up 5 bases, with 12 bases separating them. There are 13 residues in the CDR3. The CDR3 DNA is TGTGCCAGCGGCGGGGCGATCAATGAAAAACTGTTTTTT. Translation: CASGGAINEKLFF.

This chain connects TRBV19 to TRBJ2-2; 12 positions match TRBD2. The CDR3 runs 15 residues. Trimming removed 5 bases from V and 5 bases from J; junction bases left unmatched: 3. Germline CDR1 is LNHDA and CDR2 is SQIVND (reference sequence). The CDR3 nucleotides read TGTGCCAGTAGTGAACTAGCGGGAGGTACCGGGGAGCTGTTTTTT. This encodes CASSELAGGTGELFF.

The rearrangement uses TRBV7-2 and TRBJ1-6; no clear D gene. The CDR3 totals 13 residues. The germline CDR1 and CDR2 sequences are SGHTA and FQGNSA. The V gene lost 8 bases and the J gene lost 6 bases, with 11 bases spanning the gap. The DNA of the CDR3 is TGTGCCAGCCGTCTCACCCGTAATTCACCCCTCCACTTT. Amino acid sequence: CASRLTRNSPLHF.

This chain links TRBV10-3 with TRBJ2-5; TRBD2 aligns across 13 bases. The trim removed 10 bases at V and 1 base at J, leaving 3 bases unmatched. Germline CDR1 ENHRY, CDR2 SYGVKD. This CDR3 has 14 amino acids. CDR3: CATGLAGLQETQYF. In DNA form, the CDR3 reads TGTGCCACGGGACTAGCGGGGCTCCAAGAGACCCAGTACTTC.